A selection of T cell receptor beta chains follows, all from one sample in a study of T cell responses to AZD1222 COVID-19 vaccine. Profiled with immunoSEQ multiplex PCR; TCRdb holds only in-frame clones, not every one. The profile shows about 160,000 clones, roughly 86% of them singletons. The sample consisted of peripheral blood, taken on day 0 of AZD1222 vaccination. These receptors came from an adult in good health. Each CDR3 is given with its conserved first and last residue. The D gene is left open where the match is weak. Only some rows state a clone size, as once, few, many or a class for expanded clones.

size	D	V	J	CDR3	DNA
.	.	TRBV3-1/TRBV3-2	TRBJ1-5	CASSPPWRQPQHF	TGTGCCAGCAGCCCACCTTGGAGGCAGCCCCAGCATTTT
.	.	TRBV7-3	TRBJ1-6	CASSLQDRSTLHF	TGTGCCAGCAGCTTACAAGACAGAAGCACCCTCCACTTT
.	.	TRBV7-3	TRBJ2-2	CASSSRGAGELFF	TGTGCCAGCAGCTCCAGGGGGGCCGGGGAGCTGTTTTTT
.	TRBD1	TRBV27	TRBJ1-2	CASSRTGVAYGYTF	TGTGCCAGCAGCCGGACAGGGGTGGCCTATGGCTACACCTTC
.	.	TRBV10-3	TRBJ1-1	CATGTENTEAFF	TGTGCCACCGGGACCGAGAACACTGAAGCTTTCTTT
.	TRBD1	TRBV3-1/TRBV3-2	TRBJ1-1	CASSQGYQGVEAFF	TGTGCCAGCAGCCAAGGGTATCAGGGGGTTGAAGCTTTCTTT
.	TRBD2	TRBV7-9	TRBJ2-1	CASSSGGLAGNPYNEQFF	TGTGCCAGCAGCTCCGGCGGACTAGCGGGCAACCCCTACAATGAGCAGTTCTTC
.	.	TRBV4-3	TRBJ1-4	CASSQELEGTGEKLFF	TGCGCCAGCAGCCAAGAATTGGAGGGAACAGGTGAAAAACTGTTTTTT
.	TRBD2	TRBV5-4	TRBJ2-7	CASSLLLAGNEQYF	TGTGCCAGCAGCTTGCTCCTAGCGGGGAACGAGCAGTACTTC
.	.	TRBV3-1/TRBV3-2	TRBJ2-1	CASSPQGGQQFF	TGTGCCAGCAGCCCCCAGGGGGGGCAGCAGTTCTTC
.	TRBD2	TRBV27	TRBJ2-1	CASSLLSGGYNEQFF	TGTGCCAGCAGTTTACTAAGCGGGGGGTACAATGAGCAGTTCTTC
once	TRBD1	TRBV28	TRBJ1-5	CASSLSGQGPPQHF	TGTGCCAGCAGTTTGTCTGGACAGGGACCGCCCCAGCATTTT
.	.	TRBV18	TRBJ1-5	CASSLQGRYQPQHF	TGTGCCAGCTCACTACAGGGTCGTTATCAGCCCCAGCATTTT
.	.	TRBV7-9	TRBJ2-3	CASSLTDTQYF	TGTGCCAGCAGCCTCACAGATACGCAGTATTTT
.	.	TRBV14	TRBJ2-2	CASSPRRESNTGELFF	TGTGCCAGCAGCCCCCGTCGGGAGTCCAACACCGGGGAGCTGTTTTTT
.	TRBD2	TRBV27	TRBJ2-5	CAPGGGQETQYF	TGTGCCCCCGGGGGGGGACAAGAGACCCAGTACTTC
.	.	TRBV19	TRBJ1-1	CASRSGVEAFF	TGTGCCAGTAGGTCTGGAGTTGAAGCTTTCTTT
few	.	TRBV7-2	TRBJ1-5	CASSGVNSNQPQHF	TGTGCCAGCTCGGGGGTAAATAGCAATCAGCCCCAGCATTTT
.	.	TRBV6-5	TRBJ1-5	CASSSTPGNQPQHF	TGTGCCAGCAGTTCCACACCCGGCAATCAGCCCCAGCATTTT
.	TRBD1	TRBV9	TRBJ2-5	CASSGGTGRETQYF	TGTGCCAGCAGCGGGGGGACAGGGAGAGAGACCCAGTACTTC
few	TRBD1	TRBV6-5	TRBJ2-3	CASTDRALGTQYF	TGTGCCAGCACCGACAGGGCTCTAGGTACGCAGTATTTT
.	.	TRBV20-1	TRBJ1-2	CSAKSGGGYTF	TGCAGTGCCAAATCGGGAGGAGGCTACACCTTC
.	.	TRBV6-1	TRBJ1-1	CASSEAARGANTEAFF	TGTGCCAGCAGTGAAGCCGCAAGGGGCGCGAACACTGAAGCTTTCTTT
.	.	TRBV7-9	TRBJ1-5	CASSYRGGQPQHF	TGTGCCAGCAGCTACCGTGGGGGGCAGCCCCAGCATTTT
.	TRBD1	TRBV28	TRBJ2-2	CASSSGDLGQITGELFF	TGTGCCAGCAGTTCCGGAGACTTGGGACAGATCACCGGGGAGCTGTTTTTT
.	TRBD1	TRBV24-1	TRBJ1-2	CATSARTGGNYGYTF	TGTGCCACCAGTGCCCGGACAGGGGGGAACTATGGCTACACCTTC
few	.	TRBV2	TRBJ2-5	CASSREQTKETQYF	TGTGCCAGCAGTAGGGAACAGACTAAAGAGACCCAGTACTTC
.	.	TRBV6-4	TRBJ2-6	CASSDSVPGHYSGANVLTF	TGTGCCAGCAGTGACTCTGTCCCGGGACACTACTCTGGGGCCAACGTCCTGACTTTC
.	.	TRBV7-9	TRBJ1-2	CASSLAPGSAYGYTF	TGTGCCAGCAGCTTAGCGCCGGGGTCGGCTTATGGCTACACCTTC
.	.	TRBV20-1	TRBJ1-2	CSATTNYGYTF	TGCAGTGCTACCACGAACTATGGCTACACCTTC